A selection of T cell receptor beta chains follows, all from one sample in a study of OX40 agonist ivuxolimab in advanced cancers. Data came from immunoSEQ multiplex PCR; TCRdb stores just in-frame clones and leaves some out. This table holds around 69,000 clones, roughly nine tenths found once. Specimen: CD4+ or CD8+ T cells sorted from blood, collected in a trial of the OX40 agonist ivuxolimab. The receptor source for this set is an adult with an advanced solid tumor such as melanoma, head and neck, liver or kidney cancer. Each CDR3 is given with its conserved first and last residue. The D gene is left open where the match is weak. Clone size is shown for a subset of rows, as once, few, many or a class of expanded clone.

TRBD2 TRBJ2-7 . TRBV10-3 TGTGCCATCAGGGTGACTAGCGGGAGATCCTACGAGCAGTACTTC CAIRVTSGRSYEQYF
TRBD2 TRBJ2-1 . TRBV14 TGTGCCAGCAGCGTCAGACTAGCGGGCTCCTACAATGAGCAGTTCTTC CASSVRLAGSYNEQFF
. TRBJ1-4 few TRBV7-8 TGTGCCAGCAGCTTAGCTGGGTGGCTCGGAGATGAAAAACTGTTTTTT CASSLAGWLGDEKLFF
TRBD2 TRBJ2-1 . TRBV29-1 TGCAGCTCCTACGGGACTAGCGGTCCCTCCTACAATGAGCAGTTCTTC CSSYGTSGPSYNEQFF
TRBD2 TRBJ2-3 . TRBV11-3 TGTGCCAGCAGCTTTCGAGCGGGAGTATCAGATACGCAGTATTTT CASSFRAGVSDTQYF
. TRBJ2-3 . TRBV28 TGTGCCAGCAGTTCCCCCCCTAGCCACACAGATACGCAGTATTTT CASSSPPSHTDTQYF
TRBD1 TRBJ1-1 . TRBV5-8 TGTGCCAGCCTGAGACAGGGAGGAGGGAACACTGAAGCTTTCTTT CASLRQGGGNTEAFF
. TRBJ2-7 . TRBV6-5 TGTGCCAGCACCTTGACAGGCCTTGCCTACGAGCAGTACTTC CASTLTGLAYEQYF
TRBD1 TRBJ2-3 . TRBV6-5 TGTGCCAGCAAAGGACAGGGGCCGCAGTATTTT CASKGQGPQYF
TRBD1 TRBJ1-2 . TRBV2 TGTGCCAGCAGCCTGGACAGGGATATTTATGGCTACACCTTC CASSLDRDIYGYTF
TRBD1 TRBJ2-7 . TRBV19 TGTGCCAGTAGTATGACAGGGGGCACGTACGAGCAGTACTTC CASSMTGGTYEQYF
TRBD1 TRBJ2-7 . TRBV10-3 TGTGCCACCGGAGCGGGACAGGGCCACGAGCAGTACTTC CATGAGQGHEQYF
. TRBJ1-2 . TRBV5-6 TGTGCCAGCAGCTTGGTGGACGGCCGCTATGGCTACACCTTC CASSLVDGRYGYTF
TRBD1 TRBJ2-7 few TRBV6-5 TGTGCCAGCAGTTACCGGGGGTCGGGACAGGGTTACGAGCAGTACTTC CASSYRGSGQGYEQYF
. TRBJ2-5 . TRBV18 TGTGCCAGCTCACCAGGGTCTAACCAAGAGACCCAGTACTTC CASSPGSNQETQYF
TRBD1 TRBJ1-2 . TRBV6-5 TGTGCCAGCAGTGCCAGGGGGCGCGTGGACTATGGCTACACCTTC CASSARGRVDYGYTF
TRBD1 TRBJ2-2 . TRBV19 TGTGCCAGTAGTTCCCGGGACAGTCCCACCGGGGAGCTGTTTTTT CASSSRDSPTGELFF
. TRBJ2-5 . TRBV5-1 TGCGCCAGCAGCTCTTCACAGTCCGCCCAGTACTTC CASSSSQSAQYF
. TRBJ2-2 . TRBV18 TGTGCCAGCTCGGAACTGCCCACCGGGGAGCTGTTTTTT CASSELPTGELFF
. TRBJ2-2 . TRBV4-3 TGCGCCAGCAGCCAAGATTCTCAGGGGGAGCTGTTTTTT CASSQDSQGELFF
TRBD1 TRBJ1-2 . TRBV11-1 TGTGCCAGCAGCCCCGGACAGGGGAACTATGGCTACACCTTC CASSPGQGNYGYTF
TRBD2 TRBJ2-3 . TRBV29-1 TGCAGCGTTGCAGCGGGAGGGGTCACAGATACGCAGTATTTT CSVAAGGVTDTQYF
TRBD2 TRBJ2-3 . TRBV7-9 TGTGCCAGCAGGTATCAACTAGCGAACACAGATACGCAGTATTTT CASRYQLANTDTQYF
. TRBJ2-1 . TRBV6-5 TGTGCCAGCAGTTATGTACCGAGCTCCTACAATGAGCAGTTCTTC CASSYVPSSYNEQFF
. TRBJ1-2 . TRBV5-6 TGTGCCAGCAGCCAAGTATCTAACTATGGCTACACCTTC CASSQVSNYGYTF